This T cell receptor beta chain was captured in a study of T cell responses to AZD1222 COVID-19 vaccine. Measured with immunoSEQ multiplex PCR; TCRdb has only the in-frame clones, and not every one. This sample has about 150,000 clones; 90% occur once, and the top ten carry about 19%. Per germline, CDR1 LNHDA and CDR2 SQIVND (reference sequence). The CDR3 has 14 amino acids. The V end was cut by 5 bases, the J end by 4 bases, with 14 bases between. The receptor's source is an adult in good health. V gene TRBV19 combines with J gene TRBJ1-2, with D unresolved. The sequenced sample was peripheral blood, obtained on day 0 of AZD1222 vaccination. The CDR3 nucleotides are TGTGCCAGTAGTCCGTTAGTGGGTAGCTATGGCTACACCTTC. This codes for CASSPLVGSYGYTF.